The source of this T cell receptor (beta chain) is a study of T cells in Graves' hyperthyroidism and ophthalmopathy (dated by TCRdb to the late 2010s). Regarding the study in general: Peripheral blood samples were taken at initial diagnosis, before any treatment was given. To identify TCR V-J signatures that set the groups apart, the researchers used a discovery cohort of more than 95 patients, made up of around 42 with Graves' ophthalmopathy and about 60 with stable Graves' hyperthyroidism. An independent validation cohort of under 20 hyperthyroidism patients and 15 or so patients who later progressed to ophthalmopathy tested prospective prediction of ophthalmopathy. The 80 to 100 discovery patients were randomly divided into training and test sets at a 7:3 ratio. The study also compared thyroid tissue and blood T-cell repertoires from 5 to 7 Graves' hyperthyroidism patients. Once sampling was done, hyperthyroidism patients were given methimazole at a starting dose of 30 mg daily, whereas ophthalmopathy patients were given high-dose intravenous methylprednisolone. The paper describes TCR Vbeta CDR3 sequencing of about 140 peripheral blood samples, made up of 43 ophthalmopathy patients, around 78 hyperthyroidism patients and 17 progressor patients. The research as a whole found: In validation, the model predicted progression to ophthalmopathy a median of about 5.9 months before onset, with approximately 70% sensitivity and about 72% specificity. No statistical method was used to set the sample size in advance, and investigators knew the group allocation. A model built on a 13 V-J signature distinguished ophthalmopathy from stable hyperthyroidism, reaching about 89% sensitivity and around 81% specificity in cross-validation and 80%/75% in testing. Most expanded thyroid clonotypes (frequency above 0.001) were also found in blood, which suggests that blood repertoires may mirror thyroid immune responses.

The V and J ends are trimmed by 6 bases and 13 bases, leaving 9 bases between them. The CDR3 runs 10 amino acids, cysteine and phenylalanine included. Solely the CDR3 DNA is kept, with 30 bases framed from the first base. From a lookup of the germline V gene, CDR1 and CDR2 are SNHLY and FYNNEI. Moderately to severely active disease, a Clinical Activity Score of at least 3, a NOSPECS grade of at least 4, and a duration under 3 months were present in ophthalmopathy patients. Any patient with an uncontrolled infection, another autoimmune disease, pregnancy or lactation was excluded. Clinical symptoms, serum thyroxine and TRAb, thyroid ultrasound, and orbital computed tomography formed the basis for the diagnoses. PBMCs were isolated from more than 9 ml of fresh peripheral blood by Ficoll-Paque density gradient centrifugation. Total RNA was extracted using Trizol reagent, and RNA quality was assessed on an Agilent 2100 Bioanalyzer.

The TCR beta CDR3 regions were amplified from RNA transcripts. The first round of RT-PCR for the TCR CDR3 was performed with the HTBI primer set and the Qiagen OneStep RT-PCR kit. The libraries were constructed in a second round of multiplex PCR and then size-selected and purified. Sequencing of the libraries was done on an Illumina HiSeq2000 using paired-end 100 bp reads. On the authors' methods: SOAPnuke was used to process the raw data, throwing out any read that contained adapters or uncalled bases, had a mean Phred below 15, or lacked an exact constant-primer or identifier match. High-quality paired reads were merged with COPE v1.2.5, and unique nucleotide sequences were defined as clonotypes. Clonotypes were aligned to IMGT TRBV, TRBD and TRBJ reference segments using MiTCR v1.1. Analysis was restricted to V-J combinations with a frequency above 0.0001, which covered 99% to 99.2% of repertoires. A TCS score was defined as the ratio between F50 (clonal expansion) and ExV (chaos), using BLOSUM62-based TCRdist between CDR3 peptides within each V-J. Welch's t-statistics and random forest reduced fewer than 600 V-J features to 13, which were used in a naive Bayes classifier (R e1071). Through fastp at Q25 and MiXCR, TCRdb rebuilt clones from the public reads, retaining in-frame beta chains. CDR3 protein sequences are deduplicated, and each keeps its most common genes and DNA. These V and J calls rely on TCRdb rather than the paper's analysis. The sample includes approximately 380,000 distinct CDR3 sequences, with about 18% observed a single time. The biggest ten clones account for less than 45% of the sample.

This clonotype was picked up many times. Its antigen is not yet known. No base qualities exist here, and no much larger clone lies one base off it. The source is a man aged 18 to 29 with Graves' ophthalmopathy. The chain is encoded by TRBV2 joined to TRBJ2-2; no D gene call is confident. Sequenced material: blood. DNA sequence: TGTGCCAGCAGGGCGGTGGGGCTGTTTTTT. It translates as CASRAVGLFF. Here the CDR3 is joined to the reference TRBV2 and TRBJ2-2 genes, and the full variable domain is: EPEVTQTPSHQVTQMGQEVILRCVPISNHLYFYWYRQILGQKVEFLVSFYNNEISEKSEIFDDQFSVERPDGSNFTLKIRSTKLEDSAMYFCASRAVGLFFGEGSRLTVL.